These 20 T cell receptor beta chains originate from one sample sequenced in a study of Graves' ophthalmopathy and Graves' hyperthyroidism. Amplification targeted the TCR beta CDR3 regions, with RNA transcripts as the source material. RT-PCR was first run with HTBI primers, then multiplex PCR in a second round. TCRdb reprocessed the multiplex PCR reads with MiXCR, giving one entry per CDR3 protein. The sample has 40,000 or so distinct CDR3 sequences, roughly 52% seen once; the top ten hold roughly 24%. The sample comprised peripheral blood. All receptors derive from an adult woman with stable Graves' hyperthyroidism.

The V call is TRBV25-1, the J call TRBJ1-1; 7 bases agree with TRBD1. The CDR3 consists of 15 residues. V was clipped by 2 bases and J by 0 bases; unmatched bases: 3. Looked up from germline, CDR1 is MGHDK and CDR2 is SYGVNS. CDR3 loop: CASSEGGQLNTEAFF. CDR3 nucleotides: TGTGCCAGCAGTGAAGGGGGACAGCTGAACACTGAAGCTTTCTTT.

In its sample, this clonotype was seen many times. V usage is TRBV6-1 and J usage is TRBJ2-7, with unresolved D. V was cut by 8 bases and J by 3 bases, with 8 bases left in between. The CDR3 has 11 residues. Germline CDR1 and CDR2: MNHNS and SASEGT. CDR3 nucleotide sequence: TGTGCCAGCCCTGATGGCTACGAGCAGTACTTC. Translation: CASPDGYEQYF.

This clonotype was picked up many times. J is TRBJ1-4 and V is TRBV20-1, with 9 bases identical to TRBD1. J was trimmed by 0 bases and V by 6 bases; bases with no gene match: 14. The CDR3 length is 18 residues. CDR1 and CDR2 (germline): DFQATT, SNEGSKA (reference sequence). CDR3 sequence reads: CSAGAYGTGSATNEKLFF. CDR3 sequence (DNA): TGCAGTGCAGGAGCGTATGGGACAGGGTCTGCAACTAATGAAAAACTGTTTTTT.

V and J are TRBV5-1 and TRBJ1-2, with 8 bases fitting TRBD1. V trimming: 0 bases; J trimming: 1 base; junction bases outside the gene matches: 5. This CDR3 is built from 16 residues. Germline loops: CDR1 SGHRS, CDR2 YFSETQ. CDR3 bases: TGCGCCAGCAGCTTGGGACAGGGGTTCGTTAACTATGGCTACACCTTC. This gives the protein CASSLGQGFVNYGYTF.

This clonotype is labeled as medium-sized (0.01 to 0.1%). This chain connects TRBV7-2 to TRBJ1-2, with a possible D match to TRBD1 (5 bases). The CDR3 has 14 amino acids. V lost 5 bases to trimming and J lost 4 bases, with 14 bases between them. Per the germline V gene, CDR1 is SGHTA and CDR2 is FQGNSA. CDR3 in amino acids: CASSALGASYGYTF. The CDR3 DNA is TGTGCCAGCAGCGCCCTCGGGGCCAGCTATGGCTACACCTTC.

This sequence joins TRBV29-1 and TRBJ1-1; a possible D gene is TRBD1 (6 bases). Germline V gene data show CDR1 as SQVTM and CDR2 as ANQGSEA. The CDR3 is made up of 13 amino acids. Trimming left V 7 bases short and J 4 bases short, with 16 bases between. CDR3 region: CSERGGASTEAFF. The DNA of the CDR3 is TGCAGCGAACGGGGGGGGGCGAGCACTGAAGCTTTCTTT.

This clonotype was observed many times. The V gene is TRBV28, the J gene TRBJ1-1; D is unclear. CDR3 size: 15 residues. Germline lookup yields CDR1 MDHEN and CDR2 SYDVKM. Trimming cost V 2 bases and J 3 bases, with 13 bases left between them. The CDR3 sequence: CASSLPGWLYTEAFF. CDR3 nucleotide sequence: TGTGCCAGCAGTTTACCAGGCTGGCTTTACACTGAAGCTTTCTTT.

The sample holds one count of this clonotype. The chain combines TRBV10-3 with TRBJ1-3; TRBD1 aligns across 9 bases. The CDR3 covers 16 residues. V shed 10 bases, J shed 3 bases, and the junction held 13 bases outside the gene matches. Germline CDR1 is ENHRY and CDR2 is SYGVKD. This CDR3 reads CASTQQGANYGNTIYF. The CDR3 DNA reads TGTGCCAGCACCCAACAGGGGGCTAACTATGGAAACACCATATATTTT.

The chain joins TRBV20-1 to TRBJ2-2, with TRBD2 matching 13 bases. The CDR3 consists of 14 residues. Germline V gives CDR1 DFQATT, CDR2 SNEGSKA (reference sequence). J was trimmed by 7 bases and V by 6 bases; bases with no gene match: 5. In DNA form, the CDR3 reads TGCAGTGCACCGGGACTAGCGGGACTCGGGGAGCTGTTTTTT. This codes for CSAPGLAGLGELFF.

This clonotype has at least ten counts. The CDR3: CASSHPGNEQYF. The CDR3 nucleotides read TGTGCCAGTAGTCACCCGGGGAACGAGCAGTACTTC. J is TRBJ2-7 and V is TRBV19; possibly TRBD2 for D (5 bases). The germline V gene encodes CDR1 LNHDA and CDR2 SQIVND (reference sequence). The CDR3 runs 12 residues. Trimming removed 5 bases at V and 5 bases at J, with 10 bases between.

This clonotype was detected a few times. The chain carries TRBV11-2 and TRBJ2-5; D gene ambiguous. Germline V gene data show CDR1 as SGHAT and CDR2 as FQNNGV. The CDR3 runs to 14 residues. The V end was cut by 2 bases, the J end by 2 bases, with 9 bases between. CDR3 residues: CASSLNLGQETQYF. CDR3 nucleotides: TGTGCCAGCAGCTTAAATCTAGGGCAAGAGACCCAGTACTTC.

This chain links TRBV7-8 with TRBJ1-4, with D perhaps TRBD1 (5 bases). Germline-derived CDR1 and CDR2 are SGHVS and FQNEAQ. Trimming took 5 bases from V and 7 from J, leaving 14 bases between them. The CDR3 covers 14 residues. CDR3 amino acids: CASSPGRASEKLFF. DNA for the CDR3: TGTGCCAGCAGCCCAGGGAGGGCAAGTGAAAAACTGTTTTTT.

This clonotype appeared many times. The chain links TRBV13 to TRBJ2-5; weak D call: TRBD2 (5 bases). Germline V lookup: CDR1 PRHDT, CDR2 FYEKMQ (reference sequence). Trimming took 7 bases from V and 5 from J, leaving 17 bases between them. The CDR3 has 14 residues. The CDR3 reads CASTHGSGEETQYF. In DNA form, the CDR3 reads TGTGCCAGCACTCACGGGTCCGGGGAGGAGACCCAGTACTTC.

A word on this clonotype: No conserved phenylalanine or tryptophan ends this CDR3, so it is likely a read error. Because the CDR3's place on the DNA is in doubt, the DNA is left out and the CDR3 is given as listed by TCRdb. The CDR3 sequence is CASSFDPNY. The chain employs TRBV7-3 and TRBJ1-6. The germline V gene encodes CDR1 SGHTA and CDR2 FQGTGA. Ends included, the CDR3 has 9 residues.

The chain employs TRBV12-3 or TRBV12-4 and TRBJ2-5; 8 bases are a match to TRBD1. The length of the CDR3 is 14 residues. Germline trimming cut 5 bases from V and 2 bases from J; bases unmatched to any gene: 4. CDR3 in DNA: TGTGCCAGCAGTGCCCGGACAGGGCAAGAGACCCAGTACTTC. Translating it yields CASSARTGQETQYF.

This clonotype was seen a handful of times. CDR3 region: CASYSRQLSYEQYF. The CDR3 DNA reads TGTGCCAGTTACTCGAGACAGCTGTCCTACGAGCAGTACTTC. J is TRBJ2-7 and V is TRBV6-5, with a possible D match to TRBD1 (5 bases). Between the trimmed V and J ends, which lost 9 bases and 1 base, there was a span of 16 bases. The germline CDR1 and CDR2 sequences are MNHEY and SVGAGI. The CDR3 extends over 14 amino acids.

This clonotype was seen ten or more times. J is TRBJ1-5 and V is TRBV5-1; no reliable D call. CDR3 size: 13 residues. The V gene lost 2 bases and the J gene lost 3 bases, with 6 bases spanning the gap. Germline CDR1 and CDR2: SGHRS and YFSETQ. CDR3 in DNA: TGCGCCAGCAGCTTCCGTTCCAATCAGCCCCAGCATTTT. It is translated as CASSFRSNQPQHF.

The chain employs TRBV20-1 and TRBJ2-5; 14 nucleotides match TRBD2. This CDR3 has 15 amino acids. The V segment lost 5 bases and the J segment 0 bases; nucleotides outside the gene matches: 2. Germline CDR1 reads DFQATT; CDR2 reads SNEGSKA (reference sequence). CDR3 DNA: TGCAGTGCTTGGACTAGCGGGAGGTACCAAGAGACCCAGTACTTC. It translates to CSAWTSGRYQETQYF.

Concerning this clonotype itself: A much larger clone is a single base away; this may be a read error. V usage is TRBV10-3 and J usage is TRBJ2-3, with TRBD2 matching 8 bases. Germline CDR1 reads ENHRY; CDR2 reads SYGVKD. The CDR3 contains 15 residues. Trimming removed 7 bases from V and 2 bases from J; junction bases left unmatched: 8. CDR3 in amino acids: CAINQIAGPTDTQYF. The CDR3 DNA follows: TGTGCCATCAATCAGATAGCGGGGCCCACAGATACGCAGTATTTT.

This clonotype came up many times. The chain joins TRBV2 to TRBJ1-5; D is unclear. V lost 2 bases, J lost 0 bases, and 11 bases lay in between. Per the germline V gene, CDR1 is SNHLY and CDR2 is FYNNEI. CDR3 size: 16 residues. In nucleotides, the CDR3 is TGTGCCAGCAGTGAAAGGACGGTCTATAGCAATCAGCCCCAGCATTTT. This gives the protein CASSERTVYSNQPQHF.